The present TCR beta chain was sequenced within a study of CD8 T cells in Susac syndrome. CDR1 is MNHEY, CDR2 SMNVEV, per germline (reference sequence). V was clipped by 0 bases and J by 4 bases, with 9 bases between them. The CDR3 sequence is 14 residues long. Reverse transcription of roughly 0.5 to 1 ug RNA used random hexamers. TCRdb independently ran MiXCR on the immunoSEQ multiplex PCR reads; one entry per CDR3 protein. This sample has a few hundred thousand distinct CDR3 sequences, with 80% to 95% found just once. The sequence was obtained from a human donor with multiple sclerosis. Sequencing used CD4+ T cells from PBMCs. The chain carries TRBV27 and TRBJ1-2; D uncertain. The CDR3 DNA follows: TGTGCCAGCAGTTTATCCGGGTTTGGCTATGGCTACACCTTC. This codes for CASSLSGFGYGYTF.